This T cell receptor beta chain originates from a study of T cell responses to AZD1222 COVID-19 vaccine. Looked up from germline, CDR1 is SGHDT and CDR2 is YYEEEE. The CDR3 is made up of 14 amino acids. V gave up 0 bases and J gave up 8 bases, with 12 bases separating them. TCRdb's table, derived via immunoSEQ multiplex PCR, lists solely in-frame clones and lacks some. The sample lists about 93,000 clones, roughly 86% occurring once. The sequence derives from an adult in good health. The sample in question was peripheral blood, obtained on day 0 of MenACWY control vaccination. This rearrangement joins TRBV5-6 to TRBJ2-1; maybe TRBD1 (5 bases). The CDR3 region has the DNA TGTGCCAGCAGCTTGGGTGGTTGGGGCCATGAGCAGTTCTTC. Translated, it gives CASSLGGWGHEQFF.